The clone carrying this TCR beta chain was seen a single time. This sample was taken from a study of T cell changes during pregnancy in multiple sclerosis. The trim removed 2 bases at V and 4 bases at J, leaving 1 base unmatched. The germline V gene encodes CDR1 SGHKS and CDR2 YYEKEE (reference sequence). The CDR3 spans 14 residues. Data came from immunoSEQ multiplex PCR; TCRdb stores just in-frame clones and leaves some out. Of fewer than 85,000 clones listed, 92% are singletons. The input for sequencing was peripheral blood, taken in the first trimester of pregnancy. The chain employs TRBV5-5 and TRBJ2-3, with 10 bases fitting TRBD2. The TCR originated in a female donor in good health, enrolled as a control in a pregnancy study. CDR3 residues: CASSLLAGSDTQYF. The CDR3 DNA is TGTGCCAGCAGCTTACTAGCGGGATCAGATACGCAGTATTTT.